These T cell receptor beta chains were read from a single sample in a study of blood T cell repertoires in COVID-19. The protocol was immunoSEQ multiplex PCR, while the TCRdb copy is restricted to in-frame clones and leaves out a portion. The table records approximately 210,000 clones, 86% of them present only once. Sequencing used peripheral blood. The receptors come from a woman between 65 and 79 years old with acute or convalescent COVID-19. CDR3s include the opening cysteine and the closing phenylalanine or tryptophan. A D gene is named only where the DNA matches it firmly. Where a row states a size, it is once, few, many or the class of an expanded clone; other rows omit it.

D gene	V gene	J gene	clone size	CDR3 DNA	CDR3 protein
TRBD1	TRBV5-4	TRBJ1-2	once	TGTGCCAGCAGCCCTGGACAGGGGAGGTTTGGCTACACCTTC	CASSPGQGRFGYTF
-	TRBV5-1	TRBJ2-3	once	TGCGCCAGCAGCCTTGGGGGCAATCAACAGTATTTT	CASSLGGNQQYF
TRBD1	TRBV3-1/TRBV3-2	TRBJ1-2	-	TGTGCCAGCAGCCAAGGGGACAGCCTATGGGTCTATGGCTACACCTTC	CASSQGDSLWVYGYTF
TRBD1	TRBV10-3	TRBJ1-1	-	TGTGCCATCAGTCTACAGGGGTATGGGACTGAAGCTTTCTTT	CAISLQGYGTEAFF
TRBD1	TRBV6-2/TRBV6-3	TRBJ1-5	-	TGTGCCAGCAGTAATACAGGGGTCGATCAGCCCCAGCATTTT	CASSNTGVDQPQHF
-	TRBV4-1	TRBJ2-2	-	TGCGCCAGCAGCCAACCTCCCCAGGGGAGGAACACCGGGGAGCTGTTTTTT	CASSQPPQGRNTGELFF
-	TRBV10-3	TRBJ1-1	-	TGTGCCATCAGTCTTAAAACAGGGATGAACACTGAAGCTTTCTTT	CAISLKTGMNTEAFF
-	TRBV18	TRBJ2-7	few	TGTGCCAGCTCACCAGGACAGAACCTCTACGAGCAGTACTTC	CASSPGQNLYEQYF
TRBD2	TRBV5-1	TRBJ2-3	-	TGCGCCAGCAGCCGGACTAGCGGGAGGGGGGCACGCACAGATACGCAGTATTTT	CASSRTSGRGARTDTQYF
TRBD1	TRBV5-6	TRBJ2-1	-	TGTGCCAGCAGCTTCGACAGGGGGCTTTCCGATATCGGGGAATTGTTCTTC	CASSFDRGLSDIGELFF
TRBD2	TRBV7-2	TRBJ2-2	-	TGTGCCAGCAGCACTTCTAGCGGGAGGGCCGGGGAGCTGTTTTTT	CASSTSSGRAGELFF
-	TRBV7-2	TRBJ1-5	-	TGTGCCAGCAGCTTACAGGGGTCGCGAGGCAATCAGCCCCAGCATTTT	CASSLQGSRGNQPQHF
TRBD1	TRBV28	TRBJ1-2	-	TGTGCCAGCACCTCCCCAGGGGGCTTAAACTATGGCTACACCTTC	CASTSPGGLNYGYTF
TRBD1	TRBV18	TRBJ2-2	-	TGTGCCAGCTCAACGGGACAGGGGAACACCGGGGAGCTGTTTTTT	CASSTGQGNTGELFF
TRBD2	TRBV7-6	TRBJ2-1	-	TGTGCCAGCAGCTATGGCGGGAGAAGAGACAATGAGCAGTTCTTC	CASSYGGRRDNEQFF
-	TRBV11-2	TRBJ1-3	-	TGTGCCAGCAGCTTAGGGTTCGGGGGGCGCGGAAACACCATATATTTT	CASSLGFGGRGNTIYF
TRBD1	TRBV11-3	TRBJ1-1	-	TGTGCCAGCAGCTTAGGGCAAGGGGGCAGGGCTGAAGCTTTCTTT	CASSLGQGGRAEAFF
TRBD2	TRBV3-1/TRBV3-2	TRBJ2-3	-	TGTGCCAGCAGCCAAGGTGGGACTAGCAGTTATACGCAGTATTTT	CASSQGGTSSYTQYF
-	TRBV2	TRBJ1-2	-	TGTGCCAGCAGTGAATCGGACTTCTATGGCTACACCTTC	CASSESDFYGYTF
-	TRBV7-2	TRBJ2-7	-	TGTGCCAGCAGCTTAATGGGAGTATCCTACGAGCAGTACTTC	CASSLMGVSYEQYF
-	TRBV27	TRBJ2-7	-	TGTGCCAGCAGCCCAACTCAGGTTCCCTACGAGCAGTACTTC	CASSPTQVPYEQYF
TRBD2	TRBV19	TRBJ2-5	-	TGTGCCAGTAGTCGACTAGCGGGAGGGCAAGAGACCCAGTACTTC	CASSRLAGGQETQYF
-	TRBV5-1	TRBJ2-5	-	TGCGCCAGCAGCTTGCTACAAGAGACCCAGTACTTC	CASSLLQETQYF
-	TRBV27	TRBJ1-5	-	TGTGCCAGCAGTTTTTCAGAAATTCATCAGCCCCAGCATTTT	CASSFSEIHQPQHF
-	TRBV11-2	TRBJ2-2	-	TGTGCCAGCAGGGGTGGGGGCCTGAACACCGGGGAGCTGTTTTTT	CASRGGGLNTGELFF
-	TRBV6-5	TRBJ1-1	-	TGTGCCAGCAGTACCAGGGTTTTGGCTGAAGCTTTCTTT	CASSTRVLAEAFF